This T cell receptor (beta chain) was observed in a study of CD8 T cells in Susac syndrome. Findings of the study overall: That the number of individuals in its TCR sequencing and HLA analysis was relatively small was acknowledged by the study.

Included as multiple sclerosis controls were treatment-naive patients who had stable or active relapsing-remitting disease. Negative magnetic isolation gave CD8+ and CD4+ cells; FACS enriched CD8+ TEMRA. As for this clonotype: The antigen remains unidentified.

RNA in amounts of roughly 0.5 to 1 ug was reverse transcribed with random hexamers. The authors amplified TCR beta CDR3 across 54 Vbeta and 13 Jbeta using immunoSEQ multiplex PCR. TCRdb re-called the immunoSEQ multiplex PCR reads with MiXCR, one entry per CDR3 protein. The sample contains approximately 71,000 distinct CDR3 sequences, over 95% of which appear only once. The V gene lost 4 bases and the J gene lost 6 bases, with 14 bases spanning the gap. Germline V CDR1 and CDR2: MNHNY, SVGAGI (reference sequence). There are 14 residues in the CDR3. The V gene is TRBV6-6, the J gene TRBJ2-3; TRBD1 or TRBD2 may be the D gene (5 bases each). Sequenced input: CD4+ T cells from PBMCs. The receptor was isolated from a human donor with multiple sclerosis. CDR3 nucleotide sequence: TGTGCCAGCAGTTCCGACGGGGCGGCCGATACGCAGTATTTT. Translation: CASSSDGAADTQYF.